The clone carrying this T cell receptor beta chain has at least ten counts. No antigen is known for it. This record comes from a study of response to subunit inactivated influenza vaccine. Study-wide findings and caveats: Authors suggested each seasonal influenza vaccination recruits few new T cells.

This CDR3 spans 15 amino acids. V dropped 2 bases and J dropped 4; count of bases not matched to a gene: 5. TCRdb reanalysed the RT-PCR reads using MiXCR and keeps one entry per CDR3 protein. The sample has around 570,000 distinct CDR3 sequences, 7.6% seen once. This TCR came from a man in his fifties or sixties who received an inactivated influenza vaccine. The sequencing used PBMCs from blood, collected 23 months after vaccination. The rearrangement links TRBV12-3 or TRBV12-4 to TRBJ2-3, with TRBD1 identical over 8 bases. The CDR3 sequence is CASSLQGAGADTQYF. The CDR3 DNA follows: TGTGCCAGCAGTTTACAGGGGGCAGGGGCAGATACGCAGTATTTT.